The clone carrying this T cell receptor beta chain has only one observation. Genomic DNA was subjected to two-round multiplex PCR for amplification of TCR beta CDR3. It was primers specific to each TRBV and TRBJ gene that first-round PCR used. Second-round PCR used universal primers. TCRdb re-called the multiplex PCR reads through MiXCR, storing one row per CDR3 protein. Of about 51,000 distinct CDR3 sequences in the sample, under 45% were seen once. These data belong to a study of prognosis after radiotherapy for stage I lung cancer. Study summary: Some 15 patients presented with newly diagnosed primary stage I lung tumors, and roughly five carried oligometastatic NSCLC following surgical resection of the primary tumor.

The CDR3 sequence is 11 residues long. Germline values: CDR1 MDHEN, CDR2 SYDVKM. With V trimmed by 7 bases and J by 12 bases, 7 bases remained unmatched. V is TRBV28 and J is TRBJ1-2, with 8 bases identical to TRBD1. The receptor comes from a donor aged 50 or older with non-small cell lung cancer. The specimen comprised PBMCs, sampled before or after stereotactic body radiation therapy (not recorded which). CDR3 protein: CASTLGQGHTF. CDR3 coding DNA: TGTGCCAGCACACTCGGACAGGGACACACCTTC.